This is a list of T cell receptor beta chains from one sample in a study of CD8 T cells in ankylosing spondylitis. TCRdb recomputed calls from the 5' RACE reads with MiXCR, one row per CDR3 protein. The table records roughly 140,000 distinct CDR3 sequences, under 45% of them present only once. Sequenced: synovial fluid, either unsorted or a sorted T cell fraction (not recorded which). Receptor source: a male donor with ankylosing spondylitis. Each CDR3 is given with its conserved first and last residue. The order of the fields is V gene, clone size, CDR3 length, J gene, D gene, CDR3 protein, CDR3 DNA. The D gene is left open where the match is weak. The listing skips clone size in some rows; elsewhere it reads once, few, many or a size class.

v_gene: TRBV9
abundance: few
len: 16
j_gene: TRBJ2-1
d_gene: NA
CDR3aa: CASSVDPWTQSSEQFF
CDR3nt: TGTGCCAGCAGCGTAGACCCATGGACCCAAAGTAGTGAGCAGTTCTTC

v_gene: TRBV30
abundance: NA
len: 17
j_gene: TRBJ2-1
d_gene: NA
CDR3aa: CAWSGGPPMFSYNEQFF
CDR3nt: TGTGCCTGGAGCGGGGGGCCACCTATGTTCTCCTACAATGAGCAGTTCTTC

v_gene: TRBV4-1
abundance: NA
len: 16
j_gene: TRBJ2-3
d_gene: NA
CDR3aa: CASTYGPSEGTDTQYF
CDR3nt: TGCGCCAGCACGTACGGGCCTAGCGAAGGCACAGATACGCAGTATTTT

v_gene: TRBV4-3
abundance: few
len: 18
j_gene: TRBJ2-1
d_gene: TRBD2
CDR3aa: CASSQEGLAIGFDNEQFF
CDR3nt: TGCGCCAGCAGCCAAGAGGGACTAGCGATAGGGTTTGACAATGAGCAGTTCTTC

v_gene: TRBV6-5
abundance: few
len: 15
j_gene: TRBJ2-1
d_gene: NA
CDR3aa: CASSYSLGQVNEQFF
CDR3nt: TGTGCCAGCAGTTACTCGCTCGGGCAGGTTAATGAGCAGTTCTTC

v_gene: TRBV12-3/TRBV12-4
abundance: NA
len: 13
j_gene: TRBJ1-2
d_gene: TRBD1
CDR3aa: CASTLGQTYGYTF
CDR3nt: TGTGCCAGCACCCTGGGACAGACCTATGGCTACACCTTC

v_gene: TRBV29-1
abundance: NA
len: 13
j_gene: TRBJ2-2
d_gene: NA
CDR3aa: CSVGAQNTGELFF
CDR3nt: TGCAGCGTTGGGGCACAGAACACCGGGGAGCTGTTTTTT

v_gene: TRBV30
abundance: NA
len: 13
j_gene: TRBJ2-7
d_gene: NA
CDR3aa: CAWSVWSSYEQYF
CDR3nt: TGTGCCTGGAGTGTATGGAGCTCCTACGAGCAGTACTTC

v_gene: TRBV25-1
abundance: NA
len: 14
j_gene: TRBJ2-7
d_gene: NA
CDR3aa: CASIPEGGHYEQYF
CDR3nt: TGTGCCAGCATCCCAGAGGGGGGGCATTACGAGCAGTACTTC

v_gene: TRBV15
abundance: NA
len: 12
j_gene: TRBJ2-3
d_gene: NA
CDR3aa: CATSVGVDTQYF
CDR3nt: TGTGCCACCAGCGTAGGCGTTGATACGCAGTATTTT

v_gene: TRBV10-3
abundance: NA
len: 18
j_gene: TRBJ2-7
d_gene: NA
CDR3aa: CAISLYGAYRGTIYEQYF
CDR3nt: TGTGCCATCAGTCTATATGGCGCTTACCGGGGGACGATCTACGAGCAGTACTTC

v_gene: TRBV28
abundance: NA
len: 17
j_gene: TRBJ2-7
d_gene: NA
CDR3aa: CASSFFGLVLGEDEQYF
CDR3nt: TGTGCCAGCAGTTTCTTTGGGCTAGTGCTAGGCGAGGACGAGCAGTACTTC

v_gene: TRBV6-1
abundance: NA
len: 13
j_gene: TRBJ1-5
d_gene: NA
CDR3aa: CASSLSSNQPQHF
CDR3nt: TGTGCCAGCAGCCTCAGTAGCAATCAGCCCCAGCATTTT

v_gene: TRBV11-1
abundance: NA
len: 18
j_gene: TRBJ2-3
d_gene: TRBD2
CDR3aa: CASSRPGTSGGPWNTQYF
CDR3nt: TGTGCCAGCAGCCGTCCCGGGACTAGCGGGGGGCCCTGGAATACGCAGTATTTT

v_gene: TRBV7-9
abundance: few
len: 13
j_gene: TRBJ2-5
d_gene: NA
CDR3aa: CASSRGTDRTQYF
CDR3nt: TGTGCCAGCAGCCGAGGGACCGACAGAACCCAGTACTTC

v_gene: TRBV7-9
abundance: NA
len: 14
j_gene: TRBJ2-1
d_gene: NA
CDR3aa: CASSLGQSFDEQFF
CDR3nt: TGTGCCAGCAGCTTAGGGCAGTCTTTTGATGAGCAGTTCTTC

v_gene: TRBV6-2/TRBV6-3
abundance: NA
len: 18
j_gene: TRBJ1-1
d_gene: NA
CDR3aa: CASSLFPSWDRADTEAFF
CDR3nt: TGTGCCAGCAGTCTCTTCCCTTCGTGGGATAGGGCGGACACTGAAGCTTTCTTT

v_gene: TRBV6-1
abundance: NA
len: 15
j_gene: TRBJ1-1
d_gene: TRBD1
CDR3aa: CASTIRTGAGTEAFF
CDR3nt: TGTGCCAGCACAATTCGGACAGGGGCGGGCACTGAAGCTTTCTTT

v_gene: TRBV19
abundance: NA
len: 17
j_gene: TRBJ2-5
d_gene: TRBD2
CDR3aa: CASSLTPLAGGEETQYF
CDR3nt: TGTGCCAGTAGTCTAACCCCCCTCGCGGGGGGGGAAGAGACCCAGTACTTC

v_gene: TRBV10-3
abundance: NA
len: 13
j_gene: TRBJ2-5
d_gene: NA
CDR3aa: CAISVAGSETQYF
CDR3nt: TGTGCCATCAGTGTGGCGGGATCAGAGACCCAGTACTTC

v_gene: TRBV7-4
abundance: NA
len: 14
j_gene: TRBJ1-2
d_gene: TRBD1
CDR3aa: CASSLLTGVYGYTF
CDR3nt: TGTGCCAGCAGCTTATTAACAGGGGTGTATGGCTACACCTTC

v_gene: TRBV11-2
abundance: NA
len: 16
j_gene: TRBJ2-3
d_gene: NA
CDR3aa: CASSLRTAGGPDTQYF
CDR3nt: TGTGCCAGCAGCTTGCGGACCGCCGGAGGTCCAGATACGCAGTATTTT

v_gene: TRBV20-1
abundance: few
len: 15
j_gene: TRBJ2-2
d_gene: TRBD2
CDR3aa: CSAEWGGVGTGELFF
CDR3nt: TGCAGTGCTGAGTGGGGGGGTGTTGGCACCGGGGAGCTGTTTTTT

v_gene: TRBV5-1
abundance: NA
len: 13
j_gene: TRBJ1-4
d_gene: NA
CDR3aa: CASRDATNEKLFF
CDR3nt: TGCGCCAGCCGAGACGCAACTAATGAAAAACTGTTTTTT

v_gene: TRBV27
abundance: NA
len: 13
j_gene: TRBJ2-7
d_gene: NA
CDR3aa: CASKGQGWFEQYF
CDR3nt: TGTGCCAGCAAAGGCCAGGGGTGGTTCGAGCAGTACTTC

v_gene: TRBV28
abundance: NA
len: 13
j_gene: TRBJ2-1
d_gene: NA
CDR3aa: CAHRGRGLNEQFF
CDR3nt: TGTGCCCACAGGGGACGGGGGCTCAATGAGCAGTTCTTC

v_gene: TRBV28
abundance: NA
len: 18
j_gene: TRBJ1-2
d_gene: TRBD1
CDR3aa: CASSSSRDSAHLNYGYTF
CDR3nt: TGTGCCAGCAGTTCGTCCCGGGACAGCGCCCATTTAAACTATGGCTACACCTTC

v_gene: TRBV6-5
abundance: few
len: 13
j_gene: TRBJ2-1
d_gene: NA
CDR3aa: CASSYSMSRGLFF
CDR3nt: TGTGCCAGCAGTTACTCGATGTCCCGGGGTTTGTTCTTC

v_gene: TRBV10-3
abundance: NA
len: 13
j_gene: TRBJ2-2
d_gene: NA
CDR3aa: CAITGSNTGELFF
CDR3nt: TGTGCCATCACCGGATCTAACACCGGGGAGCTGTTTTTT